This T cell receptor (beta chain) was observed in a study of CD8 T cells in Susac syndrome (dated by TCRdb to about 2019). About the full investigation: The study used repertoire sequencing to test whether antigen drove CD8+ T cell activation and differentiation in Susac syndrome. What the study reported, not specific to this receptor: The study acknowledged that relatively few individuals were included in the TCR sequencing and HLA analysis.

RNA was extracted using the RNeasy kit, and roughly 0.5 to 1 microgram was reverse transcribed with random hexamers. The immunoSEQ multiplex PCR assay, which covers 54 Vbeta and 13 Jbeta segments, was used to amplify TCR beta CDR3 regions. Bias from PCR amplification was corrected by using a synthetic template baseline for primer optimization and for computational correction. Concerning the study's data processing: Reads were annotated to V, D and J genes according to IMGT and were analyzed with immunoSEQ Analyzer, with only productive sequences retained. Clonality was calculated as one minus the Shannon entropy normalized by log2 of the number of productive unique sequences. Public and private clones were assessed among the 100 most prevalent clones of each patient and control. Susac-specific clones were defined as absent from healthy and MS cohorts, 800 to 1,200 published viral clones and other ImmuneACCESS disease sequences. In-frame beta chains were kept once TCRdb had trimmed the public reads at Q25 with fastp and called clones with MiXCR. For every CDR3 protein sequence, its rows merge into one entry that carries the most common genes and DNA. The V and J calls, along with clone size, are taken from TCRdb and not from the paper's own processing. The sample profile shows 100,000 to 150,000 distinct CDR3 sequences; about 94% of them were found once. The ten largest make up around 0.13% of the sample.

Peripheral blood CD8+ and CD4+ T cells from healthy donors, Susac syndrome patients and multiple sclerosis patients were profiled using high-throughput TCR beta sequencing. The multiple sclerosis controls were treatment-naive patients who had stable or active relapsing-remitting disease and met the revised McDonald criteria. CD8+ TEMRA cells were enriched by FACS, while bulk CD8+ and CD4+ T cells were purified by magnetic negative isolation. Blood was collected in EDTA tubes and processed within 24 hours, with PBMCs isolated through density gradient centrifugation. PBMCs destined for TCR sequencing were cryopreserved in liquid nitrogen and later thawed in a 37 °C water bath. The sorted or isolated CD4+, CD8+ and CD8+ TEMRA cells reached a purity of at least 90%. Regarding this clonotype: Its target antigen remains unknown. Base qualities are not provided; no much larger clone lies one nucleotide away.

Measured from the cysteine to the phenylalanine, the CDR3 is 12 residues long. Only the CDR3 part of the read is kept: 36 bases, read in frame from the first base. Via the germline V gene, CDR1 is MNHEY and CDR2 SVGEGT. Unmatched junction bases come to 8, with V trimmed by 6 bases and J by 13 bases. The sequence links TRBV6-2 or TRBV6-3 to TRBJ2-2; TRBD1 matches 7 bases in the middle. This TCR was recovered from a human donor with multiple sclerosis. The sequenced sample was CD4+ T cells from PBMCs. The CDR3 here reads CASSHDRERLFF. The bases read TGTGCCAGCAGCCACGACAGGGAGCGGCTGTTTTTT.